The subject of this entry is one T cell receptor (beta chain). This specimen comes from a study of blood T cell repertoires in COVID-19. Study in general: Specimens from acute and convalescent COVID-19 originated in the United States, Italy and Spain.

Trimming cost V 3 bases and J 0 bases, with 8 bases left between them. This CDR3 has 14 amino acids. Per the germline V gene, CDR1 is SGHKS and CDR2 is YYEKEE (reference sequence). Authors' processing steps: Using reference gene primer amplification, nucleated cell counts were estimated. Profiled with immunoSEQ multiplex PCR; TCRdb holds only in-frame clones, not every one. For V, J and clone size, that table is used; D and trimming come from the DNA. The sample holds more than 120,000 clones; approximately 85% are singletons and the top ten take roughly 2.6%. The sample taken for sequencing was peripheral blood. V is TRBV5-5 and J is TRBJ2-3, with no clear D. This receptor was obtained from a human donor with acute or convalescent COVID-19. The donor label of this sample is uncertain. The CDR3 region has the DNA TGTGCCAGCAGCTCCACGACTAGCACAGATACGCAGTATTTT. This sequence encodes CASSSTTSTDTQYF.